The sequence of this T cell receptor beta chain was determined in a study of T-cell reconstitution after alpha-beta-depleted transplantation in children. This sample's TCRbeta library carried unique molecular identifier barcodes. TCRdb ran MiXCR on the PCR reads and lists one entry per CDR3 protein. This table holds 360,000 or so distinct CDR3 sequences, 20% found once. CDR3 size: 17 residues. This TCR derives from a human donor who donated a stem cell graft to a child with acute myeloid leukemia. The rearrangement links TRBV21-1 to TRBJ1-5. TRBV21-1 is marked as a pseudogene. Sequencing was performed on PBMCs from the stem cell graft donor, taken from the stem cell graft. This CDR3 reads CASKYPKGGPIDQPQHF. The CDR3 DNA is TGTGCCAGCAAGTACCCGAAAGGAGGGCCTATTGATCAGCCCCAGCATTTT.